The next 10 T cell receptor beta chains were all read from a single sample in a study of T cell responses to AZD1222 COVID-19 vaccine. This table comes from immunoSEQ multiplex PCR, and its TCRdb copy is limited to in-frame clones, with some not included. The sample gives about 85,000 clones, less than 95% of which show up once; around 8% is in the top ten. The sequences come from peripheral blood, collected 28 days after the second AZD1222 dose. The receptor set was obtained from an adult who received the AZD1222 COVID-19 vaccine.

The chain is built from TRBV7-2 and TRBJ1-1; D remains unclear. V lost 5 bases and J lost 2, with 9 bases in between. The CDR3 is made up of 13 amino acids. Germline values: CDR1 SGHTA, CDR2 FQGNSA. The CDR3 DNA sequence: TGTGCCAGCAGCCCATCATTCAACACTGAAGCTTTCTTT. This translates into CASSPSFNTEAFF.

J is TRBJ2-6 and V is TRBV2; D not certain. Trimming pared 7 bases from V and 0 bases from J, leaving 13 bases between. This CDR3 comprises 16 residues. Germline assignment: CDR1 SNHLY and CDR2 FYNNEI. CDR3 in DNA: TGTGCCAGCACTGGGTCAGTAAGCTCTGGGGCCAACGTCCTGACTTTC. It is translated as CASTGSVSSGANVLTF. Full variable domain (outside the CDR3, taken from reference TRBV2 and TRBJ2-6): EPEVTQTPSHQVTQMGQEVILRCVPISNHLYFYWYRQILGQKVEFLVSFYNNEISEKSEIFDDQFSVERPDGSNFTLKIRSTKLEDSAMYFCASTGSVSSGANVLTFGAGSRLTVL.

J is TRBJ1-2 and V is TRBV24-1; D unclear. This CDR3 comprises 13 residues. The germline V gene has CDR1 KGHDR and CDR2 SFDVKD. V shed 0 bases and J shed 7 bases, with 8 bases lying between them. The CDR3 bases are TGTGCCACCAGTGATTTGCGATACTCTGGCTACACCTTC. It yields the protein CATSDLRYSGYTF.

The chain uses TRBV2 and TRBJ2-7; 11 bases align to TRBD2. The CDR3 runs 13 residues. Germline values: CDR1 SNHLY, CDR2 FYNNEI. V gave up 6 bases and J gave up 3 bases; unmatched junction bases: 1. The CDR3 DNA sequence: TGTGCCAGCAGGGGGACTAGCGGCTACGAGCAGTACTTC. Protein product: CASRGTSGYEQYF.

The chain couples TRBV3-1 (or the pseudogene TRBV3-2) to TRBJ2-3; TRBD2 agrees at 9 bases. Germline lookup yields CDR1 LGHDT and CDR2 YNNKEL (reference sequence). This CDR3 spans 14 amino acids. Unmatched junction bases numbered 0, after V lost 2 bases and J lost 3 bases. CDR3 DNA sequence: TGTGCCAGCAGCCAAAGCGGGAGGACAGATACGCAGTATTTT. It translates to CASSQSGRTDTQYF.

The V and J genes are TRBV12-3 or TRBV12-4 and TRBJ1-3; D may be TRBD1 (5 bases). CDR3 length: 12 amino acids. The V end lost 6 bases, the J end lost 8 bases, and 11 bases lay between the germline ends. The CDR3: CASRFGADTIYF. CDR3 in DNA: TGTGCCAGCAGGTTCGGGGCTGACACCATATATTTT.

The rearrangement links TRBV7-2 to TRBJ2-7, with D possibly TRBD1 on 5 matching bases. V lost 1 base and J lost 4, with 14 bases in between. The CDR3 totals 15 residues. The germline V gene has CDR1 SGHTA and CDR2 FQGNSA. Here the CDR3 reads CASSLVADSFYEQYF. Written as DNA, the CDR3 is TGTGCCAGCAGCTTAGTCGCCGACAGCTTTTACGAGCAGTACTTC.

V gene TRBV6-5 combines with J gene TRBJ1-1; 8 bases are shared with TRBD1. Trimming removed 1 base from V and 8 bases from J; junction bases left unmatched: 6. Per the germline V gene, CDR1 is MNHEY and CDR2 is SVGAGI. The CDR3 runs to 14 residues. The CDR3 nucleotides are TGTGCCAGCAGTTACTGGAACACAGGGGGAGAAGCTTTCTTT. Amino acid sequence: CASSYWNTGGEAFF.

V is TRBV30 and J is TRBJ1-5; 10 bases agree with TRBD1. J gave up 5 bases and V 1 base, and 2 bases lay outside the gene matches. CDR1 and CDR2 (germline): GTSNPN, SVGIG (reference sequence). This CDR3 has 14 residues. The CDR3 is CAWSAGTGDQPQHF. The CDR3 DNA is TGTGCCTGGAGTGCAGGGACAGGGGATCAGCCCCAGCATTTT. The variable domain in full, completed from reference TRBV30 and TRBJ1-5, reads SQTIHQWPATLVQPVGSPLSLECTVEGTSNPNLYWYRQAAGRGLQLLFYSVGIGQISSEVPQNLSASRPQDRQFILSSKKLLLSDSGFYLCAWSAGTGDQPQHFGDGTRLSIL.

The chain couples TRBV3-1 (or the pseudogene TRBV3-2) to TRBJ1-2; no reliable D call. Trimming took off 4 bases at V and 6 bases at J, with 12 bases between the two ends. CDR3 length: 13 residues. CDR1 LGHDT and CDR2 YNNKEL come from the germline V gene (reference sequence). The CDR3 DNA sequence: TGTGCCAGCAGCCTCAGCTCCGGGGATGGCTACACCTTC. This sequence encodes CASSLSSGDGYTF.